The next 18 T cell receptor beta chains were all read from a single sample in a study of blood T cells in healthy people across ages. PCR was performed a second time for about 6 to 12 cycles using a sample-barcoded 5' primer and a J-beta primer mix. TCRdb called the 5' RACE reads again in MiXCR, with one record for every CDR3 protein. The data hold about 930,000 distinct CDR3 sequences, with 25% to 35% observed a single time. The same sample was also studied in work on T cells of mothers and their children.

What was sequenced was blood. These receptors all stem from a woman between 40 and 55 years old in good health.

The J gene is TRBJ2-6, the V gene TRBV7-9; 7 bases are shared with TRBD1. The CDR3 runs to 17 residues. The ends lost 5 bases at V and 0 bases at J; junction bases unmatched: 7. Germline values: CDR1 SEHNR, CDR2 FQNEAQ (reference sequence). The DNA for the CDR3 is TGTGCCAGCAGCGCCAGACAGGGCAACTCTGGGGCCAACGTCCTGACTTTC. The encoded protein is CASSARQGNSGANVLTF.

This clonotype turned up a few times. The CDR3 here is CSARGGAGNEKLFF. As DNA, the CDR3 is TGCAGTGCTAGAGGGGGGGCCGGTAATGAAAAACTGTTTTTT. J is TRBJ1-4 and V is TRBV20-1; weak D call: TRBD1 (6 bases). CDR1 DFQATT and CDR2 SNEGSKA come from the germline V gene (reference sequence). The CDR3 length is 14 residues. Between the trimmed V and J ends, which lost 1 base and 4 bases, there was a span of 10 bases.

Turning to this clonotype: A much larger clone lies a single base off, so this may be a read error. The chain is built from TRBV6-1 and TRBJ2-1, with D possibly TRBD1 on 5 matching bases. The CDR3 sequence is 16 residues long. The germline V gene has CDR1 MNHNS and CDR2 SASEGT. The CDR3 nucleotides are TGTGTCAGCAGGGCTACGGATCTGCAAGAATACAATGAGCAGTTCTTC. Its protein product is CVSRATDLQEYNEQFF.

This clonotype was detected a few times. The rearrangement uses TRBV27 and TRBJ1-3, with D possibly TRBD1 on 5 matching bases. Trimming shortened V by 2 bases and J by 0 bases, and 14 bases separated the two germline ends. Germline CDR1 MNHEY, CDR2 SMNVEV (reference sequence). The CDR3 contains 17 residues. The CDR3 protein is CASSLLYPGPSGNTIYF. CDR3 coding DNA: TGTGCCAGCAGTTTACTTTATCCGGGGCCCTCTGGAAACACCATATATTTT.

The chain employs TRBV7-3 and TRBJ2-1, with 9 bases identical to TRBD2. The germline gives CDR1 SGHTA, CDR2 FQGTGA. This CDR3 region has 18 residues. J was trimmed by 3 bases and V by 5 bases; bases with no gene match: 14. The CDR3 DNA sequence: TGTGCCAGCAGCGACCAAAGGGTTAGCGGGGGCCTCTACAATGAGCAGTTCTTC. Translation gives CASSDQRVSGGLYNEQFF. Full variable domain (outside the CDR3, taken from reference TRBV7-3 and TRBJ2-1): GAGVSQTPSNKVTEKGKYVELRCDPISGHTALYWYRQSLGQGPEFLIYFQGTGAADDSGLPNDRFFAVRPEGSVSTLKIQRTERGDSAVYLCASSDQRVSGGLYNEQFFGPGTRLTVL.

This clonotype has a handful of counts. V gene TRBV6-9 combines with J gene TRBJ2-4; TRBD2 is a possible D gene (6 bases). The CDR3 spans 15 residues. Germline assignment: CDR1 MNHGY and CDR2 SVAAGI. V lost 8 bases and J lost 5, with 19 bases in between. This CDR3 reads CASGCGVEAQNIQYF. The CDR3 coding sequence is TGTGCCAGCGGGTGCGGGGTTGAGGCCCAAAACATTCAGTACTTC.

This clonotype was detected a few times. The chain employs TRBV27 and TRBJ2-3, with 13 bases aligning to TRBD2. Germline CDR1 MNHEY, CDR2 SMNVEV (reference sequence). Trimming removed 3 bases from V and 2 bases from J; junction bases left unmatched: 8. The CDR3 is 18 amino acids. Here the CDR3 DNA reads TGTGCCAGCAGTTTGGTTGGCGGGACTAGCGGGGTCACAGATACGCAGTATTTT. The encoded protein is CASSLVGGTSGVTDTQYF.

This clonotype was observed at least ten times. The chain couples TRBV3-1 to TRBJ2-7, with D possibly being TRBD1 (5 bases). Trimming took off 0 bases at V and 2 bases at J, with 11 bases between the two ends. Germline assignment: CDR1 LGHDT and CDR2 YNNKEL (reference sequence). The CDR3 is 15 amino acids. For the CDR3, the DNA is TGTGCCAGCAGCCAAGAAACCCAGGGCGCCTACGAGCAGTACTTC. Its translation is CASSQETQGAYEQYF.

This clonotype was seen a handful of times. V usage is TRBV5-1 and J usage is TRBJ2-3, with TRBD2 matching 10 bases. The junction had 6 bases not matched to a gene; V was cut back by 4 bases and J by 1 base. The CDR3 sequence is 16 residues long. CDR1 SGHRS and CDR2 YFSETQ come from the germline V gene. Here the CDR3 reads CASSPLAGKGTDTQYF. For the CDR3, the DNA is TGCGCCAGCAGCCCACTAGCGGGGAAGGGCACAGATACGCAGTATTTT.

The chain uses TRBV28 and TRBJ2-3; D gene uncertain. This CDR3 is 14 amino acids long. The V end was cut by 5 bases, the J end by 0 bases, with 9 bases between. Germline V gene sequence: CDR1 MDHEN, CDR2 SYDVKM. The CDR3 DNA follows: TGTGCCAGCAGTCCTATGCGTAGCACAGATACGCAGTATTTT. It yields the protein CASSPMRSTDTQYF.

This clonotype turned up a few times. The V call is TRBV20-1, the J call TRBJ2-6; tentatively, D is TRBD1 (6 bases). The germline V and J ends were trimmed by 6 bases and 1 base, with 19 bases remaining between them. CDR3 length: 17 amino acids. Germline CDR1 and CDR2: DFQATT and SNEGSKA (reference sequence). CDR3 amino acids: CSAEGVQPRSGANVLTF. Written as DNA, the CDR3 is TGCAGTGCCGAGGGGGTCCAACCTAGGTCTGGGGCCAACGTCCTGACTTTC.

This clonotype appeared a few times. The J gene is TRBJ2-2, the V gene TRBV4-1, with D possibly being TRBD1 or TRBD2 (6 bases each). Germline CDR1 reads MGHRA; CDR2 reads YSYEKL. The CDR3 has 15 residues. The ends were cut back, 2 bases at V and 3 bases at J, with 10 bases in the middle. The DNA for the CDR3 is TGCGCCAGCAGCCAATTCGGGGGCGACACCGGGGAGCTGTTTTTT. It codes for CASSQFGGDTGELFF.

This clonotype was seen a handful of times. V and J are TRBV6-5 and TRBJ1-2; no definite D call. CDR3 length: 14 residues. CDR1 is MNHEY and CDR2 is SVGAGI in the germline V gene. V lost 6 bases and J 4 bases, leaving 15 bases between the germline ends. This chain's CDR3 is CASRIPGVSYGYTF. DNA for the CDR3: TGTGCCAGCAGAATCCCCGGGGTTAGCTATGGCTACACCTTC.

The chain has TRBV14 and TRBJ2-5; D ambiguous. The end of the DNA is better explained by TRBJ2-1, so the J call may be wrong. Germline CDR1 and CDR2: SGHDN and FVKESK. This CDR3 is built from 14 residues. The CDR3: CASTPAGYQETQFF. Written as DNA, the CDR3 is TGTGCCAGCACCCCAGCAGGATACCAAGAGACCCAGTTCTTC.

Ten or more counts support this clonotype. J is TRBJ2-7 and V is TRBV6-5, with 8 bases aligning to TRBD1. The J segment lost 6 bases and the V segment lost 2 bases, leaving 3 bases of the junction unmatched. This CDR3 spans 13 amino acids. CDR1 and CDR2 from the germline V gene are MNHEY and SVGAGI. CDR3 nucleotide sequence: TGTGCCAGCAGTTACGGGGACAGGTTCGAGCAGTACTTC. Translated, it gives CASSYGDRFEQYF.

This clonotype was seen more than once but under ten times. The chain uses TRBV7-9 and TRBJ1-5; weak D call: TRBD1 (5 bases). Germline values: CDR1 SEHNR, CDR2 FQNEAQ (reference sequence). Trimming cost V 8 bases and J 6 bases, with 14 bases left between them. The CDR3 runs to 13 residues. The DNA of the CDR3 is TGTGCCAGCGGGCGGGGGGACGGTCAGCCCCAGCATTTT. This codes for CASGRGDGQPQHF.

Only a few counts were recorded for this clonotype. This chain joins TRBV27 and TRBJ2-1; maybe TRBD2 (6 bases). CDR1 is MNHEY and CDR2 is SMNVEV in the germline V gene (reference sequence). CDR3 length: 13 residues. The germline V and J ends were trimmed by 7 bases and 10 bases, with 17 bases remaining between them. The CDR3 DNA reads as TGTGCCAGCACCCATGACGGGGCGGGAGAGCAGTTCTTC. Protein: CASTHDGAGEQFF.

The V gene is TRBV15, the J gene TRBJ2-5; 9 positions agree with TRBD2. Trimming removed 0 bases from V and 11 bases from J; junction bases left unmatched: 10. Germline lookup yields CDR1 LNHNV and CDR2 YYDKDF (reference sequence). The CDR3 is made up of 15 amino acids. CDR3 DNA sequence: TGTGCCACCAGCAGAGAAGCGGGGGGTTACAATGAGCAGTACTTC. Translation: CATSREAGGYNEQYF. Variable domain in full (rest from reference TRBV15 and TRBJ2-5): DAMVIQNPRYQVTQFGKPVTLSCSQTLNHNVMYWYQQKSSQAPKLLFHYYDKDFNNEADTPDNFQSRRPNTSFCFLDIRSPGLGDTAMYLCATSREAGGYNEQYFGPGTRLLVL.